The rows below give T cell receptor beta chains drawn from one sample of a study of cytomegalovirus exposure and HLA in healthy donors. Sequencing used immunoSEQ multiplex PCR; TCRdb keeps in-frame clones, though not all of them. The data show fewer than 200,000 clones, roughly nine tenths seen once. Sequencing was performed on PBMCs. The receptors derive from a woman aged 18 to 35 in good health and CMV-seropositive. The CDR3 runs from the conserved cysteine through the conserved F or W. A D gene is named only where the DNA matches it firmly. Size is omitted from some rows. Given values are once, few, many or a class for expanded clones.

j_gene	v_gene	d_gene	len	abundance	CDR3aa	CDR3nt
TRBJ2-5	TRBV10-2	TRBD2	13	NA	CASREVPQETQYF	TGCGCCAGTCGGGAGGTGCCTCAAGAGACCCAGTACTTC
TRBJ1-6	TRBV5-4	TRBD1	15	NA	CASSRDSSYNSPLHF	TGTGCCAGCAGCCGGGACAGCTCCTATAATTCACCCCTCCACTTT
TRBJ1-6	TRBV19	TRBD1	15	NA	CASSRNGDRDSPLHF	TGTGCCAGTAGTAGGAATGGGGACAGAGATTCACCCCTCCACTTT
TRBJ2-7	TRBV5-8	NA	11	NA	CASSYIYEQYF	TGTGCCAGCAGCTATATCTACGAGCAGTACTTC
TRBJ2-3	TRBV7-9	TRBD1	13	NA	CASTGQGTDTQYF	TGTGCCAGCACGGGACAGGGAACAGATACGCAGTATTTT
TRBJ2-1	TRBV28	TRBD1	15	once	CASSSLQGPYNEQFF	TGTGCCAGCAGCTCTCTACAGGGGCCCTACAATGAGCAGTTCTTC
TRBJ2-1	TRBV27	TRBD1	15	NA	CASSPWDSPYNEQFF	TGTGCCAGCAGTCCGTGGGACAGCCCCTACAATGAGCAGTTCTTC
TRBJ2-7	TRBV18	TRBD2	14	once	CASSMAGLVYEQYF	TGTGCCAGCTCAATGGCGGGACTAGTCTACGAGCAGTACTTC
TRBJ2-7	TRBV5-4	TRBD2	16	NA	CASSLAPSSGGYEQYF	TGTGCCAGCAGCTTGGCGCCGAGTAGCGGGGGCTACGAGCAGTACTTC
TRBJ2-2	TRBV6-5	TRBD1	15	NA	CASRPQGTSTGELFF	TGTGCCAGCAGACCACAGGGGACGAGCACCGGGGAGCTGTTTTTT
TRBJ2-3	TRBV7-6	NA	15	NA	CASSLANGEADTQYF	TGTGCCAGCAGCTTAGCGAACGGGGAGGCAGATACGCAGTATTTT
TRBJ1-5	TRBV4-2	TRBD1	15	NA	CASSQGTGDVQPQHF	TGTGCCAGCAGCCAAGGGACAGGGGATGTACAGCCCCAGCATTTT
TRBJ1-5	TRBV19	TRBD1	18	NA	CASSRGRDRVISNQPQHF	TGTGCCAGTAGTAGGGGCCGGGACAGGGTTATTAGCAATCAGCCCCAGCATTTT